Below, one T cell receptor beta chain is given with its context. Its cognate antigen is unknown. Trimming left V 11 bases short and J 2 bases short, with 15 bases between. The CDR3 totals 13 residues. Germline V CDR1 and CDR2: SEHNR, FQNEAQ (reference sequence). Clones were read by immunoSEQ multiplex PCR, and TCRdb kept only the in-frame ones, dropping some. The top ten clones hold under 0.45% of a sample with more than 2,000,000 clones, more than 80% of them seen once. This sample is drawn from a study of shared clonotypes between healthy human individuals. On the study more broadly: Donors were a couple of women and a few men aged 18 to 49. CD4 naive and memory got three plates each, CD8 naive two, CD8 memory one. Study-wide results and caveats: Larger estimated richness was generally seen in naive subsets than in memory subsets.

Sequenced: naive CD4+ T cells from PBMCs. Stated subset: CD45RA+ positively selected. V and J are TRBV7-9 and TRBJ1-1; D remains unclear. This clonotype was obtained from a man aged 18 to 29 in good health. Some clones in this sample may be carry-over from other donors' samples. The CDR3 reads CAGGSNTNTEAFF. Here the CDR3 DNA reads TGTGCCGGAGGTTCCAATACCAACACTGAAGCTTTCTTT.